Below, 17 T cell receptor beta chains from the same sample are listed, as sequenced in a study of cytomegalovirus exposure and HLA in healthy donors. Use of 60 Vbeta and 13 Jbeta primers characterized the PCR. Measured with immunoSEQ multiplex PCR; TCRdb has only the in-frame clones, and not every one. The sample has 45,000 to 65,000 clones, roughly 72% seen once. Specimen: PBMCs. These TCRs come from a woman in her 50s in good health and CMV-seropositive.

This clone was recorded only once. The V gene is TRBV4-3, the J gene TRBJ2-1; tentative D call: TRBD2 (6 bases). Germline values: CDR1 LGHNA, CDR2 YSLEER. The CDR3 totals 16 residues. V was shortened by 4 bases and J by 2 bases, with 15 bases between the two germline ends. The CDR3 sequence: CASSRALANPYNEQFF. CDR3 in DNA: TGCGCCAGCAGCCGGGCCCTAGCGAACCCCTACAATGAGCAGTTCTTC.

This sequence joins TRBV7-9 and TRBJ2-1; 8 bases align to TRBD2. Germline loops: CDR1 SEHNR, CDR2 FQNEAQ (reference sequence). J was trimmed by 7 bases and V by 1 base; bases with no gene match: 3. The CDR3 is 14 amino acids. CDR3 sequence reads: CASSLEGLANEQFF. The CDR3 bases are TGTGCCAGCAGCTTAGAAGGACTAGCAAATGAGCAGTTCTTC.

The J gene is TRBJ2-1, the V gene TRBV5-4; maybe TRBD2 (5 bases). The CDR3 is 18 residues long. V was cut by 1 base and J by 4 bases, with 21 bases left in between. Germline-derived CDR1 and CDR2 are SGHNT and YYREEE (reference sequence). CDR3 sequence: CASSLRTLAGLRYNEQFF. CDR3 in DNA: TGTGCCAGCAGCTTGCGTACGCTAGCCGGTTTACGTTACAATGAGCAGTTCTTC.

The V gene is TRBV19, the J gene TRBJ2-1; 13 bases are shared with TRBD2. J was trimmed by 0 bases and V by 9 bases; bases with no gene match: 5. The CDR3 sequence is 16 residues long. CDR1 is LNHDA and CDR2 is SQIVND in the germline V gene (reference sequence). Here the CDR3 DNA reads TGTGCCAGCATCAGGACTAGCGGGGGCTCCTACAATGAGCAGTTCTTC. Translation: CASIRTSGGSYNEQFF.

The chain joins TRBV25-1 to TRBJ2-7, with D possibly TRBD1 on 6 matching bases. Trimming shortened V by 4 bases and J by 3 bases, and 10 bases separated the two germline ends. The CDR3 extends over 13 amino acids. Germline loops: CDR1 MGHDK, CDR2 SYGVNS. CDR3 in DNA: TGTGCCAGCAGTGGATGGGACAACTACGAGCAGTACTTC. The encoded protein is CASSGWDNYEQYF.

This clone was seen only a few times. The gene calls are TRBV2 and TRBJ1-6; D might be TRBD1 (5 bases). V lost 4 bases to trimming and J lost 7 bases, with 14 bases between them. The CDR3 has 15 residues. Looked up from germline, CDR1 is SNHLY and CDR2 is FYNNEI. The CDR3 region has the DNA TGTGCCAGCAGTGGGGGCTCTTCGAGGAATTCACCCCTCCACTTT. This gives the protein CASSGGSSRNSPLHF.

The chain carries TRBV4-3 and TRBJ2-4; 10 bases fit TRBD2. Germline CDR1 is LGHNA and CDR2 is YSLEER. V was clipped by 4 bases and J by 7 bases; unmatched bases: 19. The length of the CDR3 is 19 residues. CDR3 DNA sequence: TGCGCCAGCAGCCGCTCCCCCTATACTAGCGGGACCCGGGGGAACATTCAGTACTTC. It translates to CASSRSPYTSGTRGNIQYF.

This chain connects TRBV7-9 to TRBJ1-6; D gene unclear. Germline V CDR1 and CDR2: SEHNR, FQNEAQ (reference sequence). This CDR3 comprises 16 residues. Trimming removed 5 bases at V and 0 bases at J, with 11 bases between. The CDR3 sequence: CASSGTGSSYNSPLHF. Here the CDR3 DNA reads TGTGCCAGCAGCGGCACTGGGAGCTCCTATAATTCACCCCTCCACTTT. Complete variable domain (other parts from reference TRBV7-9 and TRBJ1-6): DTGVSQNPRHKITKRGQNVTFRCDPISEHNRLYWYRQTLGQGPEFLTYFQNEAQLEKSRLLSDRFSAERPKGSFSTLEIQRTEQGDSAMYLCASSGTGSSYNSPLHFGNGTRLTVT.

The chain couples TRBV5-6 to TRBJ1-6; D is possibly TRBD1 (5 bases). The CDR3 is 18 amino acids. CDR1 SGHDT and CDR2 YYEEEE come from the germline V gene. Trimming stripped 0 bases from V and 6 bases from J, with 19 bases between. The CDR3 nucleotides are TGTGCCAGCAGCTTGGCCCGTGACCGGGCCCAGGGTAATTCACCCCTCCACTTT. This sequence encodes CASSLARDRAQGNSPLHF.

V gene TRBV5-8 combines with J gene TRBJ1-1, with no clear D. The CDR3 sequence is 12 residues long. The germline V gene has CDR1 SGHTS and CDR2 YDEGEE. Trimming removed 1 base at V and 6 bases at J, with 7 bases between. CDR3 DNA sequence: TGTGCCAGCAGCTTGTGGGCGTCTGAAGCTTTCTTT. As protein: CASSLWASEAFF.

The J gene is TRBJ1-5, the V gene TRBV27; the D is unclear. V shed 7 bases and J shed 9 bases, with 10 bases lying between them. The CDR3 has 11 residues. Germline values: CDR1 MNHEY, CDR2 SMNVEV (reference sequence). The CDR3 DNA reads as TGTGCCAGCATCAACGGGTGGCCCCAGCATTTT. It yields the protein CASINGWPQHF.

The chain recombines TRBV6-5 with TRBJ1-2; D gene ambiguous. V gave up 2 bases and J gave up 8 bases, with 12 bases separating them. The CDR3 spans 13 residues. Germline CDR1 MNHEY, CDR2 SVGAGI. The CDR3 DNA sequence: TGTGCCAGCAGTTACGAGGGCGTCGGGGGCTACACCTTC. Residues: CASSYEGVGGYTF.

The chain combines TRBV7-9 with TRBJ1-1, with D hard to call. The V gene lost 3 bases and the J gene lost 1 base, with 9 bases spanning the gap. Germline V gives CDR1 SEHNR, CDR2 FQNEAQ (reference sequence). The CDR3 is 14 amino acids. This CDR3 is CASSLGTTNTEAFF. In nucleotides, the CDR3 is TGTGCCAGCAGCTTGGGCACCACGAACACTGAAGCTTTCTTT.

This clone was counted between two and nine times. The chain employs TRBV27 and TRBJ1-6; 7 bases map to TRBD1. CDR1 is MNHEY, CDR2 SMNVEV, per germline (reference sequence). V was pared by 5 bases and J by 6 bases, with 7 bases of the junction left unmatched. This CDR3 has 15 residues. The CDR3 nucleotides are TGTGCCAGCAGTATCAGACAGGGCGGTAATTCACCCCTCCACTTT. Translated: CASSIRQGGNSPLHF.

This chain links TRBV7-9 with TRBJ2-1, with 15 bases matching TRBD2. Germline trimming cut 4 bases from V and 12 bases from J; bases unmatched to any gene: 4. There are 14 residues in the CDR3. CDR1 is SEHNR, CDR2 FQNEAQ, per germline (reference sequence). The CDR3 spells CASSSGLAGGWQFF. In DNA form, the CDR3 reads TGTGCCAGCAGCTCGGGACTAGCGGGGGGATGGCAGTTCTTC. Together with reference TRBV7-9 and TRBJ2-1, the CDR3 gives the full variable domain: DTGVSQNPRHKITKRGQNVTFRCDPISEHNRLYWYRQTLGQGPEFLTYFQNEAQLEKSRLLSDRFSAERPKGSFSTLEIQRTEQGDSAMYLCASSSGLAGGWQFFGPGTRLTVL.

The chain has TRBV18 and TRBJ2-5; 7 nucleotides match TRBD1. The CDR3 length is 14 residues. Germline V gene lookup returns CDR1 KGHSH and CDR2 LQKENI. Losses at the gene ends were 5 bases for V and 5 bases for J; bases not matched to a gene: 8. CDR3 sequence: CASSSRQGGETQYF. CDR3 nucleotides: TGTGCCAGCTCATCCCGACAGGGTGGCGAGACCCAGTACTTC. The entire variable domain, with the rest obtained from reference TRBV18 and TRBJ2-5, is as follows: NAGVMQNPRHLVRRRGQEARLRCSPMKGHSHVYWYRQLPEEGLKFMVYLQKENIIDESGMPKERFSAEFPKEGPSILRIQQVVRGDSAAYFCASSSRQGGETQYFGPGTRLLVL.

The chain links TRBV28 to TRBJ1-1, with unresolved D. V lost 5 bases to trimming and J lost 8 bases, with 9 bases between them. Germline values: CDR1 MDHEN, CDR2 SYDVKM. The CDR3 runs 11 residues. CDR3 protein: CASSPSAEAFF. The CDR3 DNA follows: TGTGCCAGCAGTCCCTCCGCGGAAGCTTTCTTT.